The clone carrying this T cell receptor (beta chain) was seen a handful of times. Germline V lookup: CDR1 SGHRS, CDR2 YFSETQ. The CDR3 has 15 residues. The ends were cut back, 1 base at V and 1 base at J, with 11 bases in the middle. The sample comes from a study of T-cell reconstitution after alpha-beta-depleted transplantation in children. Preparing the TCRbeta library involved the use of unique molecular identifiers. TCRdb reprocessed the PCR reads via MiXCR and lists one record per CDR3 protein. Counted here are 250,000 to 300,000 distinct CDR3 sequences, 9.9% occurring once; the ten biggest clones make up around 10%.

This specimen consisted of PBMCs from the stem cell graft donor, obtained from the stem cell graft. The sequence was obtained from a human donor who donated a stem cell graft to a child with SCID. The chain links TRBV5-1 to TRBJ1-1; maybe TRBD1 (6 bases). In DNA, the CDR3 is TGCGCCAGCAGCTTGAGGGGGGGCCGGAACACTGAAGCTTTCTTT. Translation gives CASSLRGGRNTEAFF.